This T cell receptor beta chain was obtained from a study of blood T cell repertoires in COVID-19. Participants were aged about 18 to 90 years, lived in over 20 US areas, and enrolled virtually. Donors were grouped by their self-reported clinical history. Produced via immunoSEQ multiplex PCR; TCRdb's table is partial and in-frame only. The sample carries some 220,000 clones, 80% to 90% recorded once. Germline assignment: CDR1 SGHAT and CDR2 FQNNGV. V lost 4 bases, J lost 6 bases, and 11 bases stayed unmatched. CDR3 length: 15 amino acids. This rearrangement joins TRBV11-2 to TRBJ1-1; TRBD1 matches at 7 bases. This TCR derives from a woman in her fifties or sixties in a cohort exposed to, infected with or recovered from COVID-19 (not recorded which). Material: PBMCs or T cells enriched from blood (not recorded which). This CDR3 is CASSSLRQGDAEAFF. The CDR3, as DNA: TGTGCCAGCAGCTCATTACGTCAGGGGGACGCTGAAGCTTTCTTT. The full variable domain, its missing parts supplied by reference TRBV11-2 and TRBJ1-1, is EAGVAQSPRYKIIEKRQSVAFWCNPISGHATLYWYQQILGQGPKLLIQFQNNGVVDDSQLPKDRFSAERLKGVDSTLKIQPAKLEDSAVYLCASSSLRQGDAEAFFGQGTRLTVV.